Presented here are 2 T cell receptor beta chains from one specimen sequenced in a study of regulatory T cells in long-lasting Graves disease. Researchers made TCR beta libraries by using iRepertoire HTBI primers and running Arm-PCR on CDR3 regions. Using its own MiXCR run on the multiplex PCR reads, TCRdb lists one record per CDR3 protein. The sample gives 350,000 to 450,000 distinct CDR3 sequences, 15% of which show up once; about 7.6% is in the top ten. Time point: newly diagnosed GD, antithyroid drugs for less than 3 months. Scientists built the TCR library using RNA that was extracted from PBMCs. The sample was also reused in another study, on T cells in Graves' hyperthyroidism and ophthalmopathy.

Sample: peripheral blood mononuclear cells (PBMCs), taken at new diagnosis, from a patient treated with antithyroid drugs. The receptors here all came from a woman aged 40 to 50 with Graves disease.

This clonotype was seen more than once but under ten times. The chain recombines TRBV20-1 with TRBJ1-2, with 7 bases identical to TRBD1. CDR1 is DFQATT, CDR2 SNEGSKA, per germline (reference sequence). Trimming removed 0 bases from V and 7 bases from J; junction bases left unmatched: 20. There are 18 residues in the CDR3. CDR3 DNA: TGCAGTGCTAGAGAGGGAGGGGGGTCGACAGGGCTCTCCGGTGGCTACACCTTC. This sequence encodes CSAREGGGSTGLSGGYTF.

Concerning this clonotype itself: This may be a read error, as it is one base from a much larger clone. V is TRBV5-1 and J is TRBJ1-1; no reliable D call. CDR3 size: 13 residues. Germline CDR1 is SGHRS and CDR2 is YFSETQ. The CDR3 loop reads CAGSLQGITEAFF. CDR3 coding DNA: TGCGCCGGCAGCTTGCAAGGGATCACTGAAGCTTTCTTT.